What follows are 20 T cell receptor beta chains derived from one specimen sequenced in a study of OX40 agonist ivuxolimab in advanced cancers. TCRdb's table, derived via immunoSEQ multiplex PCR, lists solely in-frame clones and lacks some. Of more than 50,000 clones in the sample, 84% were seen once. The source material was CD4+ or CD8+ T cells sorted from blood, sampled in a trial of the OX40 agonist ivuxolimab. The receptors derive from an adult with an advanced solid tumor such as melanoma, head and neck, liver or kidney cancer.

The chain has TRBV11-2 and TRBJ1-1, with unresolved D. Trimming took 0 bases from V and 0 from J, leaving 8 bases between them. The germline V gene has CDR1 SGHAT and CDR2 FQNNGV. The CDR3 consists of 15 residues. As DNA, the CDR3 is TGTGCCAGCAGCTTAGACACAGCATTGAACACTGAAGCTTTCTTT. This translates into CASSLDTALNTEAFF.

The chain has TRBV9 and TRBJ2-3; D unclear. The CDR3 has 15 residues. Germline values: CDR1 SGDLS, CDR2 YYNGEE. Trimming pared 3 bases from V and 1 base from J, leaving 12 bases between. The chain's CDR3 is CASSGHQAGTDTQYF. The CDR3 DNA is TGTGCCAGCAGCGGACACCAGGCAGGCACAGATACGCAGTATTTT.

The V call is TRBV7-3, the J call TRBJ2-7, with TRBD2 as a possible D gene (6 bases). Germline-derived CDR1 and CDR2 are SGHTA and FQGTGA. V was pared by 3 bases and J by 6 bases, with 12 bases between. The CDR3 loop spans 13 amino acids. CDR3 nucleotides: TGTGCCAGCAGCTTGGGACCGACTAGCGAGCAGTACTTC. Translating it yields CASSLGPTSEQYF. Looking up the rest from reference TRBV7-3 and TRBJ2-7 gives the full variable domain: GAGVSQTPSNKVTEKGKYVELRCDPISGHTALYWYRQSLGQGPEFLIYFQGTGAADDSGLPNDRFFAVRPEGSVSTLKIQRTERGDSAVYLCASSLGPTSEQYFGPGTRLTVT.

This chain joins TRBV9 and TRBJ2-2; 14 positions match TRBD2. V gave up 4 bases and J gave up 7 bases; unmatched junction bases: 12. The CDR3 sequence is 18 residues long. CDR1 and CDR2 from the germline V gene are SGDLS and YYNGEE. CDR3 protein: CASSSERGLAGVVGELFF. DNA for the CDR3: TGTGCCAGCAGCTCGGAGAGGGGACTAGCGGGAGTCGTCGGGGAGCTGTTTTTT. The full variable domain, completed using reference TRBV9 and TRBJ2-2, is DSGVTQTPKHLITATGQRVTLRCSPRSGDLSVYWYQQSLDQGLQFLIQYYNGEERAKGNILERFSAQQFPDLHSELNLSSLELGDSALYFCASSSERGLAGVVGELFFGEGSRLTVL.

This chain uses TRBV7-6 with TRBJ2-1; 13 bases are shared with TRBD2. Germline lookup yields CDR1 SGHVS and CDR2 FNYEAQ. The CDR3 is 16 amino acids. V shed 5 bases, J shed 1 base, and the junction held 2 bases outside the gene matches. The DNA of the CDR3 is TGTGCCAGCAGCAGACTAGCGGGAGGATCCTACAATGAGCAGTTCTTC. Translated: CASSRLAGGSYNEQFF.

The chain joins TRBV2 to TRBJ1-2; D is perhaps TRBD1 (6 bases). The CDR3 spans 15 residues. Germline V gene data show CDR1 as SNHLY and CDR2 as FYNNEI. V lost 1 base, J lost 0 bases, and 9 bases lay in between. The CDR3 sequence: CASSEVRTANYGYTF. The CDR3 DNA follows: TGTGCCAGCAGTGAAGTTCGGACAGCTAACTATGGCTACACCTTC.

This chain connects TRBV28 to TRBJ2-7; 9 positions agree with TRBD1. The CDR3 totals 14 residues. The V gene's germline CDR1 is MDHEN and CDR2 SYDVKM. V was clipped by 5 bases and J by 4 bases; unmatched bases: 6. The CDR3 region has the DNA TGTGCCAGCAGTAATACAGGGGGCGGTTACGAGCAGTACTTC. Its translation: CASSNTGGGYEQYF.

The chain links TRBV11-2 to TRBJ1-5, with D perhaps TRBD1 (6 bases). V was clipped by 5 bases and J by 1 base, with 12 bases between them. This CDR3 region has 15 residues. The V gene's germline CDR1 is SGHAT and CDR2 FQNNGV. CDR3 in DNA: TGTGCCAGCAGCGGACTTACAGGGAGCAATCAGCCCCAGCATTTT. This encodes CASSGLTGSNQPQHF.

V is TRBV29-1 and J is TRBJ1-2; a possible D gene is TRBD1 (6 bases). This CDR3 is built from 14 residues. V gave up 6 bases and J gave up 0 bases, with 14 bases separating them. Germline V gene data show CDR1 as SQVTM and CDR2 as ANQGSEA. CDR3 coding DNA: TGCAGCGTAGAACAGGGTTATCCTAACTATGGCTACACCTTC. Translation gives CSVEQGYPNYGYTF.

The V gene is TRBV19, the J gene TRBJ2-7; D may be TRBD1 (6 bases). Germline loops: CDR1 LNHDA, CDR2 SQIVND (reference sequence). Trimming took 3 bases from V and 8 from J, leaving 17 bases between them. The CDR3 extends over 14 amino acids. The CDR3 sequence: CASSITGHRSKQYF. DNA for the CDR3: TGTGCCAGTAGTATTACAGGGCATCGGAGCAAGCAGTACTTC.

V usage is TRBV28 and J usage is TRBJ2-2, with D possibly matching TRBD2 (6 bases). Deletions cut 5 bases from V and 5 bases from J, with 15 bases between. The germline V gene has CDR1 MDHEN and CDR2 SYDVKM. The CDR3 runs 15 residues. CDR3 amino acids: CASSLSGEETGELFF. Written as DNA, the CDR3 is TGTGCCAGCAGTCTCTCGGGAGAAGAGACCGGGGAGCTGTTTTTT.

J is TRBJ2-5 and V is TRBV28; possible D gene TRBD1, 5 bases. Germline CDR1 MDHEN, CDR2 SYDVKM. The germline V and J ends were trimmed by 2 bases and 0 bases, with 7 bases remaining between them. The CDR3 has 14 residues. The chain's CDR3 is CASSLLGDQETQYF. The CDR3 region has the DNA TGTGCCAGCAGTTTACTAGGGGACCAAGAGACCCAGTACTTC.

The count of this clone is one. This rearrangement joins TRBV6-6 to TRBJ1-2, with D perhaps matching TRBD1 (5 bases). The CDR3 consists of 13 residues. Germline V gene lookup returns CDR1 MNHNY and CDR2 SVGAGI (reference sequence). The V gene lost 6 bases and the J gene lost 8 bases, with 16 bases spanning the gap. The CDR3 sequence: CASSWGRVGGYTF. CDR3 in DNA: TGTGCCAGCAGCTGGGGCAGGGTTGGAGGCTACACCTTC.

Written as DNA, the CDR3 is TGTGCCAGCAGCCCCCCGACTAAGCCCTACGAGCAGTACTTC. Translating it yields CASSPPTKPYEQYF. This chain joins TRBV28 and TRBJ2-7; D perhaps matches TRBD2 (5 bases). Germline assignment: CDR1 MDHEN and CDR2 SYDVKM. V was cut by 6 bases and J by 2 bases, with 14 bases left in between. This CDR3 spans 14 amino acids.

V and J are TRBV14 and TRBJ1-2; unclear D gene. The V gene's germline CDR1 is SGHDN and CDR2 FVKESK. The CDR3 runs to 14 residues. The germline V and J ends were trimmed by 1 base and 7 bases, with 13 bases remaining between them. CDR3 sequence: CASSQGTWLGGYTF. The CDR3 nucleotides are TGTGCCAGCAGCCAAGGAACTTGGCTGGGTGGCTACACCTTC.

This rearrangement joins TRBV10-2 to TRBJ1-1; 7 bases are shared with TRBD1. This CDR3 has 14 residues. The trim removed 3 bases at V and 3 bases at J, leaving 4 bases unmatched. Germline CDR1 reads WSHSY; CDR2 reads SAAADI. The CDR3 DNA reads TGCGCCAGCAGTGATGTACAGGGGTACACTGAAGCTTTCTTT. It specifies CASSDVQGYTEAFF.

This sequence joins TRBV6-5 and TRBJ2-7; 7 positions agree with TRBD1. The germline V gene has CDR1 MNHEY and CDR2 SVGAGI. V dropped 2 bases and J dropped 1; count of bases not matched to a gene: 5. This CDR3 comprises 15 residues. The CDR3 sequence: CASSYATGRSYEQYF. The CDR3 bases are TGTGCCAGCAGTTACGCGACAGGGCGGTCCTACGAGCAGTACTTC.

V and J are TRBV9 and TRBJ2-3, with 9 bases lining up with TRBD1. The CDR3 runs to 20 residues. Trimming took 3 bases from V and 4 from J; bases not matched to a gene: 21. Per the germline V gene, CDR1 is SGDLS and CDR2 is YYNGEE. As DNA, the CDR3 is TGTGCCAGCAGCGCCCTCGGGGCCCATGCGGGGACAGGGAACCCAGATACGCAGTATTTT. This codes for CASSALGAHAGTGNPDTQYF.

J is TRBJ2-7 and V is TRBV6-5, with D tentatively TRBD1 (6 bases). In germline, CDR1 is MNHEY, CDR2 SVGAGI. V lost 2 bases and J lost 0, with 8 bases in between. The CDR3 has 14 amino acids. The CDR3 spells CASSYDRTSYEQYF. Here the CDR3 DNA reads TGTGCCAGCAGTTACGACAGGACCTCCTACGAGCAGTACTTC.

V and J are TRBV10-1 and TRBJ1-1, with TRBD1 as a possible D gene (6 bases). The CDR3 length is 14 residues. With 7 bases removed from V and 7 bases from J, the gap between germline ends came to 19 bases. CDR1 WNHNN and CDR2 SYGVQD come from the germline V gene (reference sequence). CDR3 sequence reads: CASTDSARPGEAFF. CDR3 nucleotides: TGCGCCAGCACGGACAGCGCTCGGCCAGGTGAAGCTTTCTTT.